A selection of T cell receptor beta chains follows, all from one sample in a study of blood T cell repertoires in COVID-19. The assay was immunoSEQ multiplex PCR, and TCRdb's table has in-frame clones only and misses some. The sample shows fewer than 150,000 clones, around nine tenths of them seen only once. Sequencing input: peripheral blood. These receptors came from a woman between 40 and 50 years old with acute or convalescent COVID-19. Both conserved end residues are part of each CDR3. Each record gives: D gene, CDR3 length, J gene, V gene, clone size, CDR3 DNA, CDR3 protein. A D gene is named only where the DNA matches it firmly. Clone size is not always given. Where it is, it says once, few, many or a class for expanded clones.

TRBD1,14,TRBJ1-6,TRBV7-9,.,TGTGCCAGCAGCTTAGATCAGGGGGGTTCACCCCTCCACTTT,CASSLDQGGSPLHF
.,12,TRBJ2-2,TRBV15,.,TGTGCCACCAGCCCGCAGGCCGGGGAGCTGTTTTTT,CATSPQAGELFF
TRBD1,15,TRBJ1-2,TRBV6-2/TRBV6-3,.,TGTGCCAGCAGTTACGGGACAGGGTACTCCCGGGGCTACACCTTC,CASSYGTGYSRGYTF
.,14,TRBJ1-5,TRBV7-2,.,TGTGCCAGCAGCTTGAGGGAGGGCAATCAGCCCCAGCATTTT,CASSLREGNQPQHF
TRBD1,14,TRBJ1-5,TRBV5-5,.,TGTGCCAGCAGCTCCGACAGGGGTCCTATGGCCCAGCATTTT,CASSSDRGPMAQHF
TRBD2,16,TRBJ2-7,TRBV5-1,once,TGCGCCAGCAGCTCGTCCTTAGCGGGGGCCATGGGTGAGCAGTACTTC,CASSSSLAGAMGEQYF
TRBD1,14,TRBJ2-7,TRBV29-1,.,TGCAGCGTCCGACCGGGTGGACAGGGCCACGAGCAGTACTTC,CSVRPGGQGHEQYF
TRBD2,15,TRBJ2-1,TRBV27,.,TGTGCCAGCAGTCGACCGGGACTAGCGCTTAATGAGCAGTTCTTC,CASSRPGLALNEQFF
.,13,TRBJ1-1,TRBV24-1,.,TGTGCCACCAGTGATTTGCGGGCCGGGGGGCCTTTCTTT,CATSDLRAGGPFF
.,14,TRBJ1-6,TRBV19,.,TGTGCCAGTACCCCAGGACAGTATAATTCACCCCTCCACTTT,CASTPGQYNSPLHF
TRBD1,15,TRBJ2-3,TRBV4-1,.,TGCGCCAGCCAGCCGTCCGGGACAGCCACAGATACGCAGTATTTT,CASQPSGTATDTQYF
.,13,TRBJ1-4,TRBV2,.,TGTGCCAGCCGCTTCAGGGGTTATGAAAAACTGTTTTTT,CASRFRGYEKLFF
TRBD1,16,TRBJ2-1,TRBV29-1,.,TGCAGCGTTGAACCCACCGGGACAGGGCCCTACAATGAGCAGTTCTTC,CSVEPTGTGPYNEQFF
TRBD2,16,TRBJ2-7,TRBV6-5,few,TGTGCCAGCAGTTACAGCGGGGGAGGGAACTCCTACGAGCAGTACTTC,CASSYSGGGNSYEQYF
.,13,TRBJ1-1,TRBV2,.,TGTGCCAGCAGTGGGGAGGGGAACACTGAAGCTTTCTTT,CASSGEGNTEAFF
TRBD1,15,TRBJ1-4,TRBV7-9,.,TGTGCCAGCAGCAGGCGACAGGGGTTCGTTGAAAAACTGTTTTTT,CASSRRQGFVEKLFF
TRBD1,15,TRBJ1-4,TRBV5-5,.,TGTGCCAGCAGCTCAAGACAGGGGGCGAATGAAAAACTGTTTTTT,CASSSRQGANEKLFF
TRBD1,15,TRBJ1-1,TRBV9,many,TGTGCCAGCAGCAACAGGGGAGGAGGGGCCACTGAAGCTTTCTTT,CASSNRGGGATEAFF
.,15,TRBJ1-4,TRBV7-2,.,TGTGCCAGCAGCCTTAGCGGGGCCGCTAATGAAAAACTGTTTTTT,CASSLSGAANEKLFF
.,12,TRBJ1-1,TRBV6-4,.,TGTGCCAGCAGTGACTCGGCAGGTGAAGCTTTCTTT,CASSDSAGEAFF
.,13,TRBJ2-3,TRBV7-8,few,TGTGCCAGCATGGAGGTGGTCACAGATACGCAGTATTTT,CASMEVVTDTQYF
TRBD1,15,TRBJ1-4,TRBV5-1,.,TGCGCCAGCAGCATTGGGAGGACAGGGGATGAAAAACTGTTTTTT,CASSIGRTGDEKLFF
TRBD1,15,TRBJ1-2,TRBV5-1,.,TGCGCCAGCAGCATCGGGACAGTGTCCAACTATGGCTACACCTTC,CASSIGTVSNYGYTF
.,18,TRBJ2-6,TRBV19,.,TGTGCCAGTAGTTTCAGGGTTTCCGCTTTCTCTGGGGCCAACGTCCTGACTTTC,CASSFRVSAFSGANVLTF
TRBD1,15,TRBJ1-1,TRBV6-5,.,TGTGCCAGCAGCAATGGACAGGCCTGGAACACTGAAGCTTTCTTT,CASSNGQAWNTEAFF
TRBD2,15,TRBJ2-1,TRBV4-3,.,TGCGCCAGCAGCCAAGGACTAGCAGAAGACAATGAGCAGTTCTTC,CASSQGLAEDNEQFF
.,14,TRBJ2-1,TRBV5-1,.,TGCGCCAGCAGCTTGGGCATCCAGTACAATGAGCAGTTCTTC,CASSLGIQYNEQFF
TRBD1,15,TRBJ2-7,TRBV7-2,.,TGTGCCAGCAGCCTGGGACAGGGGGGCCTCTACGAGCAGTACTTC,CASSLGQGGLYEQYF
TRBD2,15,TRBJ2-1,TRBV7-3,.,TGTGCCAGCAGCTCGCGGGGGGGCCCCTACAATGAGCAGTTCTTC,CASSSRGGPYNEQFF
TRBD1,15,TRBJ1-1,TRBV27,.,TGTGCCAGCAGCCTAATATCAGGGGGAAACACTGAAGCTTTCTTT,CASSLISGGNTEAFF
.,13,TRBJ1-1,TRBV6-4,.,TGTGCCAGCAGTGACTCCCCGGACAGTTGGGCTTTCTTT,CASSDSPDSWAFF
TRBD1,16,TRBJ2-5,TRBV4-1,.,TGCGCCAGCAGCCGAACAGGGGGAGGATTCCAAGAGACCCAGTACTTC,CASSRTGGGFQETQYF
.,15,TRBJ2-5,TRBV7-9,.,TGTGCCAGCAGCTTAATGGGGGCACACCAAGAGACCCAGTACTTC,CASSLMGAHQETQYF
TRBD2,20,TRBJ2-3,TRBV27,.,TGTGCCAGCAGTTTATGGGGACTAGCGGGGGGGTCTTTGAGCACAGATACGCAGTATTTT,CASSLWGLAGGSLSTDTQYF
TRBD2,14,TRBJ2-7,TRBV13,.,TGTGCCAGCAGCGGCGGACTAGCGGGGGACGAGCAGTACTTC,CASSGGLAGDEQYF
.,16,TRBJ2-1,TRBV4-3,once,TGCGCCAGCAGCCAAGAAGGCGGAGTCTCCTACAATGAGCAGTTCTTC,CASSQEGGVSYNEQFF
TRBD1,15,TRBJ1-1,TRBV6-5,.,TGTGCCAGCTGGAGGCCGGGACAGGTGAACACTGAAGCTTTCTTT,CASWRPGQVNTEAFF
TRBD1,14,TRBJ1-5,TRBV28,few,TGTGCCAGCAGTTTCCGGACAGGGGGACAGCCCCAGCATTTT,CASSFRTGGQPQHF
TRBD1,17,TRBJ2-6,TRBV28,.,TGTGCCAGCAGTTTCCAAGGACAGGCCAAAGTGACCAACGTCCTGACTTTC,CASSFQGQAKVTNVLTF
.,11,TRBJ1-1,TRBV30,.,TGTGCCTGGAGCCGTTACACTGAAGCTTTCTTT,CAWSRYTEAFF
TRBD1,15,TRBJ1-6,TRBV9,.,TGTGCCAGCAGCGTAGGACAGGGGGCAGTTTCACCCCTCCACTTT,CASSVGQGAVSPLHF
.,15,TRBJ2-5,TRBV9,.,TGTGCCAGCAGCGTAGGTGCAGGTCTCCAAGAGACCCAGTACTTC,CASSVGAGLQETQYF
.,13,TRBJ1-1,TRBV2,.,TGTGCCAGCAGTGACACAGAGAACACTGAAGCTTTCTTT,CASSDTENTEAFF
.,14,TRBJ2-2,TRBV5-1,.,TGCGCCAGCAGCTTGACGGGAGACCCCGGGGAGCTGTTTTTT,CASSLTGDPGELFF
.,15,TRBJ2-1,TRBV4-2,.,TGTGCCAGCAGCCAAGTGCGGAACGGAGACAATGAGCAGTTCTTC,CASSQVRNGDNEQFF
.,16,TRBJ2-2,TRBV18,.,TGTGCCAGCTCACCACGGGCCCAAGGTAGCGCCGGGGAGCTGTTTTTT,CASSPRAQGSAGELFF
.,15,TRBJ2-3,TRBV7-3,.,TGTGCCAGCAGCTTATTTTACGGGAGCACAGATACGCAGTATTTT,CASSLFYGSTDTQYF
TRBD2,14,TRBJ2-7,TRBV28,.,TGTGCCAGCAGGGCGCAGGGACTACCCGGCGAGCAGTACTTC,CASRAQGLPGEQYF
.,13,TRBJ1-2,TRBV6-2/TRBV6-3,.,TGTGCCAGCAGTTACCCGTCGGGGTACGGCTACACCTTC,CASSYPSGYGYTF
TRBD2,15,TRBJ2-1,TRBV7-6,.,TGTGCCAGCAGCTTTTTAGCGGGAAGCCCCAATGAGCAGTTCTTC,CASSFLAGSPNEQFF
.,16,TRBJ1-2,TRBV9,.,TGTGCCAGCAGCGTGTTAGGTCCAGGGTCCGACTATGGCTACACCTTC,CASSVLGPGSDYGYTF
TRBD1,16,TRBJ1-5,TRBV18,once,TGTGCCAGCTCACCACCCGGGACAGGGAGGATTCAACCCCAGCATTTT,CASSPPGTGRIQPQHF
.,14,TRBJ2-1,TRBV2,.,TGTGCCAGCGATAAAACTAGTTTCTACAATGAGCAGTTCTTC,CASDKTSFYNEQFF
.,14,TRBJ1-2,TRBV5-1,.,TGCGCCAGCAGCTTGCCGCAGGGTAGCTATGGCTACACCTTC,CASSLPQGSYGYTF